This T cell receptor (beta chain) was documented in a study of blood T cell repertoires in COVID-19. The method was immunoSEQ multiplex PCR; TCRdb's version includes in-frame clones alone and lacks a portion of them. Among 230,000 or so clones listed, about nine tenths were seen once. V was trimmed by 1 base and J by 10 bases, leaving 11 bases between them. The CDR3 spans 13 residues. The germline V gene encodes CDR1 SGDLS and CDR2 YYNGEE. For recovered donors of Cohort 3, there were two negative PCRs, clearance, or symptom resolution. The chain recombines TRBV9 with TRBJ1-4, with D perhaps matching TRBD1 (5 bases). The clonotype was recovered from a woman in her 30s who had recovered from COVID-19. Sample: PBMCs or T cells enriched from blood (not recorded which). This chain's CDR3 is CASSVSREGKLFF. CDR3 nucleotides: TGTGCCAGCAGCGTATCCAGGGAGGGAAAACTGTTTTTT.